Below are 21 T cell receptor beta chains sequenced from a single sample in a study of CD8 T cells in Susac syndrome. RNA was extracted with the RNeasy kit, and a quantity of roughly 0.5 to 1 ug was reverse transcribed using random hexamers. In TCRdb, the immunoSEQ multiplex PCR reads were re-called with MiXCR into one record per CDR3 protein. The table records about 200,000 distinct CDR3 sequences, 95% of them present only once. Sequenced material: CD4+ T cells from PBMCs. The source is a human donor with multiple sclerosis.

This chain connects TRBV10-3 to TRBJ2-7; D assignment may be TRBD1 or TRBD2 (5 bases each). The CDR3 is 15 residues long. V was trimmed by 6 bases and J by 5 bases, leaving 20 bases between them. Germline V gene sequence: CDR1 ENHRY, CDR2 SYGVKD. The CDR3: CAISTRPGTADEQYV. DNA of the CDR3: TGTGCCATCAGCACACGTCCCGGGACGGCTGACGAGCAGTACGTC.

This chain joins TRBV7-2 and TRBJ2-1; tentatively, D is TRBD1 (5 bases). The V and J ends lost 1 base and 0 bases respectively, with 10 bases between them. This CDR3 has 16 amino acids. From germline, CDR1 is SGHTA and CDR2 FQGNSA. As DNA, the CDR3 is TGTGCCAGCAGCTTAGTCGCAGGGTCCTCCTACAATGAGCAGTTCTTC. It yields the protein CASSLVAGSSYNEQFF.

The sample holds one count of this clonotype. The V gene is TRBV9, the J gene TRBJ2-5; maybe TRBD2 (6 bases). CDR1 and CDR2 from the germline V gene are SGDLS and YYNGEE. CDR3 size: 14 residues. Deletions cut 2 bases from V and 1 base from J, with 9 bases between. CDR3 region: CASSVRGSQETQYF. The CDR3 nucleotides read TGTGCCAGCAGCGTCCGGGGGTCCCAAGAGACCCAGTACTTC.

The rearrangement uses TRBV20-1 and TRBJ1-6; D perhaps matches TRBD1 (5 bases). The germline V and J ends were trimmed by 2 bases and 14 bases, with 22 bases remaining between them. The CDR3 totals 15 residues. The germline V gene encodes CDR1 DFQATT and CDR2 SNEGSKA (reference sequence). The CDR3 DNA sequence: TGCAGTGCTAGAAACCGGGACCTGGGCGAGGGGACCCTCCACTTT. It encodes CSARNRDLGEGTLHF.

This clonotype showed up just once. The chain carries TRBV12-3 or TRBV12-4 and TRBJ1-1; D remains ambiguous. This CDR3 contains 13 residues. Trimming took off 4 bases at V and 1 base at J, with 7 bases between the two ends. The CDR3 here is CASSWTGNTEAFF. Here the CDR3 DNA reads TGTGCCAGCAGTTGGACGGGGAACACTGAAGCTTTCTTT.

This chain connects TRBV29-1 to TRBJ2-5; TRBD1 aligns across 7 bases. The CDR3 has 12 residues. With 6 bases clipped from V and 2 bases from J, the junction kept 3 bases outside the gene matches. Germline V gene sequence: CDR1 SQVTM, CDR2 ANQGSEA. The chain's CDR3 is CSVLQGQETQYF. Written as DNA, the CDR3 is TGCAGCGTCCTACAGGGGCAAGAGACCCAGTACTTC.

The CDR3 nucleotides are TGCAGCGTTGAAGATCAGGGGGAGACCCAGTACTTC. Translated, it gives CSVEDQGETQYF. The chain recombines TRBV29-1 with TRBJ2-5; a possible D gene is TRBD1 (6 bases). Looked up from germline, CDR1 is SQVTM and CDR2 is ANQGSEA. The CDR3 runs 12 residues. The V gene lost 0 bases and the J gene lost 5 bases, with 7 bases spanning the gap.

The rearrangement links TRBV7-8 to TRBJ2-5, with D possibly matching TRBD1 (5 bases). The CDR3 covers 14 residues. Trimming stripped 5 bases from V and 1 base from J, with 11 bases between. The germline gives CDR1 SGHVS, CDR2 FQNEAQ. CDR3 sequence reads: CASSHGQVQETQYF. For the CDR3, the DNA is TGTGCCAGCAGCCACGGACAAGTCCAAGAGACCCAGTACTTC.

The V gene is TRBV6-4, the J gene TRBJ2-1; D remains ambiguous. The V and J ends lost 2 bases and 16 bases respectively, with 12 bases between them. The CDR3 contains 11 residues. Germline loops: CDR1 MRHNA, CDR2 SNTAGT. The CDR3 region has the DNA TGTGCCAGCAGTGACGGCGTAGAGCGCTTCTTC. Translating gives CASSDGVERFF.

The J gene is TRBJ1-2, the V gene TRBV20-1, with 7 nucleotides matching TRBD1. From germline, CDR1 is DFQATT and CDR2 SNEGSKA (reference sequence). This CDR3 is 15 amino acids long. Trimming took 4 bases from V and 6 from J; bases not matched to a gene: 14. This chain's CDR3 is CSATPPRDSLDGYTF. Here the CDR3 DNA reads TGCAGTGCTACCCCTCCCCGGGACAGTCTGGATGGCTACACCTTC.

J is TRBJ2-1 and V is TRBV20-1, with no clear D. Germline values: CDR1 DFQATT, CDR2 SNEGSKA (reference sequence). V lost 5 bases to trimming and J lost 7 bases, with 12 bases between them. This CDR3 has 12 amino acids. CDR3 protein: CSAFRLGNEQFF. Written as DNA, the CDR3 is TGCAGTGCTTTCAGACTGGGGAATGAGCAGTTCTTC.

The chain joins TRBV25-1 to TRBJ2-7; D perhaps matches TRBD1 (5 bases). Germline CDR1 MGHDK, CDR2 SYGVNS. The length of the CDR3 is 13 residues. V dropped 6 bases and J dropped 6 bases, with 15 bases sitting between them. In DNA form, the CDR3 reads TGTGCCAGCAGCAAAGGGGTCGGCGCCGAGCAGTACTTC. Its protein is CASSKGVGAEQYF.

This chain uses TRBV29-1 with TRBJ1-1, with no clear D. The CDR3 extends over 13 amino acids. Trimming shortened V by 3 bases and J by 0 bases, and 8 bases separated the two germline ends. Germline assignment: CDR1 SQVTM and CDR2 ANQGSEA. DNA for the CDR3: TGCAGCGTTGACCTGGGGATGAACACTGAAGCTTTCTTT. Encoded protein: CSVDLGMNTEAFF.

The chain combines TRBV30 with TRBJ2-7; D may correspond to TRBD1 or TRBD2 (5 bases each). CDR1 and CDR2 from the germline V gene are GTSNPN and SVGIG (reference sequence). V lost 0 bases and J lost 5, with 14 bases in between. CDR3 length equals 14 residues. As DNA, the CDR3 is TGTGCCTGGAGTGTGGGTGGGGGTATCGACGAGCAGTACTTC. It translates to CAWSVGGGIDEQYF. Filled out from reference TRBV30 and TRBJ2-7, the complete variable domain reads SQTIHQWPATLVQPVGSPLSLECTVEGTSNPNLYWYRQAAGRGLQLLFYSVGIGQISSEVPQNLSASRPQDRQFILSSKKLLLSDSGFYLCAWSVGGGIDEQYFGPGTRLTVT.

The rearrangement joins TRBV2 to TRBJ1-2; D ambiguous. The V gene lost 6 bases and the J gene lost 10 bases, with 24 bases spanning the gap. Germline V lookup: CDR1 SNHLY, CDR2 FYNNEI. The CDR3 totals 15 residues. CDR3 in DNA: TGTGCCAGCAGCACCACCGCCCCCCAAGAGGGCGACTACACCTTC. Encoded protein: CASSTTAPQEGDYTF.

In DNA, the CDR3 is TGCAGCGTCCTCGAGGAGACCCAGTACTTC. Amino acids: CSVLEETQYF. The chain carries TRBV29-1 and TRBJ2-5; D gene uncertain. The V gene's germline CDR1 is SQVTM and CDR2 ANQGSEA. This CDR3 is built from 10 residues. Trimming stripped 6 bases from V and 5 bases from J, with 7 bases between.

The V and J genes are TRBV6-6 and TRBJ2-3; TRBD2 matches 9 bases. The CDR3 is made up of 15 amino acids. Germline V gene data show CDR1 as MNHNY and CDR2 as SVGAGI (reference sequence). V shed 6 bases, J shed 0 bases, and the junction held 4 bases outside the gene matches. The CDR3 DNA follows: TGTGCCAGCAGCGATAGCGGGGGCAGCACAGATACGCAGTATTTT. Residues: CASSDSGGSTDTQYF.

The chain employs TRBV20-1 and TRBJ2-7; 13 nucleotides match TRBD2. The CDR3 has 14 amino acids. The V gene end was trimmed by 6 bases and the J gene end by 2 bases; junction bases not matched to a gene: 4. Looked up from germline, CDR1 is DFQATT and CDR2 is SNEGSKA (reference sequence). The CDR3 DNA is TGCAGTGCAGAGGGACTAGCGGGAACCTACGAGCAGTACTTC. It is translated as CSAEGLAGTYEQYF.

This chain links TRBV5-1 with TRBJ1-2; 7 bases are a match to TRBD1. CDR3 length equals 13 residues. J lost 6 bases, V lost 4 bases, and 6 bases had no gene match. From germline, CDR1 is SGHRS and CDR2 YFSETQ. The CDR3 loop reads CASSQQGRDGYTF. DNA for the CDR3: TGCGCCAGCAGCCAACAGGGGCGAGATGGCTACACCTTC.

The rearrangement links TRBV3-1 to TRBJ1-1, with 7 bases aligning to TRBD1. CDR1 and CDR2 from the germline V gene are LGHDT and YNNKEL (reference sequence). V lost 4 bases, J lost 3 bases, and 8 bases stayed unmatched. The CDR3 runs to 15 residues. CDR3 region: CASSLRDRAHTEAFF. The CDR3 DNA follows: TGTGCCAGCAGCCTTAGAGACAGGGCCCACACTGAAGCTTTCTTT.

The rearrangement links TRBV30 to TRBJ2-1, with D possibly matching TRBD1 (5 bases). Germline CDR1 GTSNPN, CDR2 SVGIG (reference sequence). The CDR3 length is 13 residues. Trimming stripped 1 base from V and 7 bases from J, with 11 bases between. This chain's CDR3 is CAWSGGAWNEQFF. The DNA for the CDR3 is TGTGCCTGGAGTGGTGGGGCCTGGAATGAGCAGTTCTTC.